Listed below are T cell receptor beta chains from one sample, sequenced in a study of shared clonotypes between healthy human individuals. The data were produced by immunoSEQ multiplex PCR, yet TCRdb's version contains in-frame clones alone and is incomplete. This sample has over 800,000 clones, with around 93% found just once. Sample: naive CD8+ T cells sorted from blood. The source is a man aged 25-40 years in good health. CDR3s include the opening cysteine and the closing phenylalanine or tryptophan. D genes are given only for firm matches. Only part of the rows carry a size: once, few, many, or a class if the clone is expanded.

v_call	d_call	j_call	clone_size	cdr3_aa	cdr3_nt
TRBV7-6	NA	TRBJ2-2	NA	CASSLADWANTGELFF	TGTGCCAGCAGCTTAGCGGACTGGGCGAACACCGGGGAGCTGTTTTTT
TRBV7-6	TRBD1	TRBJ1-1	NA	CASSPGQGGTEAFF	TGTGCCAGCAGCCCTGGACAGGGGGGCACTGAAGCTTTCTTT
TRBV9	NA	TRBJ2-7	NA	CASSAGSGTHEQYF	TGTGCCAGCAGCGCGGGTTCCGGGACCCACGAGCAATACTTC
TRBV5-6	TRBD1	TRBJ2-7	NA	CASSLERTGGFYEQYF	TGTGCCAGCAGCTTGGAGCGGACAGGGGGTTTCTACGAGCAGTACTTC
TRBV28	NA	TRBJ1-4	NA	CASSLFSPNEKLFF	TGTGCCAGCAGTTTATTCAGTCCAAATGAAAAACTGTTTTTT
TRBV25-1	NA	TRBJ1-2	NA	CASSEFSTAYGYTF	TGTGCCAGCAGTGAATTCTCGACAGCTTATGGCTACACCTTC
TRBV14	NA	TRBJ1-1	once	CASSHEAGENTEAFF	TGTGCCAGCAGCCACGAGGCGGGGGAGAACACTGAAGCTTTCTTT
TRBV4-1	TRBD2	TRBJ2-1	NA	CASSPTPGRASVHEQFF	TGCGCCAGCAGCCCTACTCCCGGGAGGGCCTCAGTTCATGAGCAGTTCTTC
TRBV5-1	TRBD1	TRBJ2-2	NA	CASVGTGESLTGELFF	TGCGCCAGCGTGGGGACAGGGGAATCATTAACCGGGGAGCTGTTTTTT
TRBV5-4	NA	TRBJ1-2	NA	CASSFGDGREGLYGYTF	TGTGCCAGCAGCTTCGGTGATGGCAGGGAGGGACTCTATGGCTACACCTTC
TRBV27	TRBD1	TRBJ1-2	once	CASSFGTGAAYGYTF	TGTGCCAGCAGTTTCGGGACAGGGGCCGCCTATGGCTACACCTTC
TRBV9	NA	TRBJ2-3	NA	CASSPLGALNGDTQYF	TGTGCCAGCAGCCCCCTGGGAGCCCTAAATGGGGATACGCAGTATTTT
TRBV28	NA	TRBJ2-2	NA	CASSLRLATGELFF	TGTGCCAGCAGTTTGAGGCTAGCTACCGGGGAGCTGTTTTTT
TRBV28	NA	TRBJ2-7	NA	CASLLSPPRQVYEQYF	TGTGCCAGCCTTCTATCACCCCCCAGGCAGGTCTACGAGCAGTACTTC
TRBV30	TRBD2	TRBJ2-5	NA	CAWSDLGLAWETQYF	TGTGCCTGGAGTGACCTCGGACTAGCCTGGGAGACCCAGTACTTC
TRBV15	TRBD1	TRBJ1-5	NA	CATSRATGRGFAQPQHF	TGTGCCACCAGCAGGGCCACGGGCAGGGGGTTTGCTCAGCCCCAGCATTTT
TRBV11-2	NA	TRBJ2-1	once	CASSRTNTLYNEQFF	TGTGCCAGCAGCCGAACTAACACTCTTTACAATGAGCAGTTCTTC
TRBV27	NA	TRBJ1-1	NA	CASSPRGQGIMNTEAFF	TGTGCCAGCAGTCCCCGAGGGCAGGGGATCATGAACACTGAAGCTTTCTTT
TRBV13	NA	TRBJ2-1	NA	CASSSPNNNEQFF	TGTGCCAGCAGCTCCCCCAATAACAATGAGCAGTTCTTC
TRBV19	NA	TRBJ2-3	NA	CASSIVQLLTSTDTQYF	TGTGCCAGTAGTATCGTACAGCTGCTAACCAGCACAGATACGCAGTATTTT
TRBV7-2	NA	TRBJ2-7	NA	CASSLLAWNSYEQYF	TGTGCCAGCAGCTTATTAGCATGGAACTCCTACGAGCAGTACTTC
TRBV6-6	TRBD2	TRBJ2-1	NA	CASSLGTRHEQFF	TGTGCCAGCAGCCTCGGGACTAGACATGAGCAGTTCTTC
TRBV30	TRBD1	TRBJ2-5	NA	CAWERGQGVRETQYF	TGTGCCTGGGAACGTGGACAGGGGGTAAGGGAGACCCAGTACTTC
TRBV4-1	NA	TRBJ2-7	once	CASSQRLGYEQYF	TGCGCCAGCAGCCAAAGACTAGGCTACGAGCAGTACTTC
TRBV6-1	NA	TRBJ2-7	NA	CASSEADDRGYKQYF	TGTGCCAGCAGTGAAGCAGACGACCGGGGCTACAAGCAGTACTTC
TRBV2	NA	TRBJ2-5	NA	CASSEQVQETQYF	TGTGCCAGCAGTGAACAGGTCCAAGAGACCCAGTACTTC
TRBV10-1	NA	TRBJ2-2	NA	CASSESRSGAGELFF	TGCGCCAGCAGTGAGTCCCGGTCAGGGGCCGGGGAGCTGTTTTTT
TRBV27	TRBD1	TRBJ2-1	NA	CASSSGTDYNEQFF	TGTGCCAGCAGTTCCGGGACAGACTACAATGAGCAGTTCTTC
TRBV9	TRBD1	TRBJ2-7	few	CASSEEDRGYEQYF	TGTGCCAGCAGCGAAGAAGACAGGGGGTACGAGCAGTACTTC
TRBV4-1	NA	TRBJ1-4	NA	CASSQVLSNEKLFF	TGCGCCAGCAGCCAAGTTCTGAGTAATGAAAAACTGTTTTTT
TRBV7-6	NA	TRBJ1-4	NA	CASSLGPIGEKLFF	TGTGCCAGCAGCTTAGGGCCAATCGGTGAAAAACTGTTTTTT
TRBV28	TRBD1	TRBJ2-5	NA	CASSPRDRVIQETQYF	TGTGCCAGCAGTCCGCGGGACAGGGTAATCCAAGAGACCCAGTACTTC
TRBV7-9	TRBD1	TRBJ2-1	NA	CASSFDRGEQFF	TGTGCCAGCAGCTTCGACAGGGGGGAGCAGTTCTTC
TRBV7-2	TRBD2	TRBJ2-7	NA	CASSLVGASGNDYEQYF	TGTGCCAGCAGCTTAGTGGGGGCTAGCGGGAACGATTACGAGCAGTACTTC
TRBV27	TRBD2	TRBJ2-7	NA	CASSLSVERDYEQYF	TGTGCCAGCAGTTTATCTGTTGAGCGGGACTACGAGCAGTACTTC
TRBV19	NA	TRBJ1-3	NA	CASSTVSGNTIYF	TGTGCCAGTAGTACAGTCTCTGGAAACACCATATATTTT
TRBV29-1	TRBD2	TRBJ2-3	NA	CSLVTGGVRTSTDTQYF	TGCAGCCTGGTGACCGGGGGGGTAAGGACTAGCACAGATACGCAGTATTTT
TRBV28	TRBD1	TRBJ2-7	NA	CASSLTGTGAYEQYF	TGTGCCAGCAGTTTAACCGGGACAGGGGCCTACGAGCAGTACTTC
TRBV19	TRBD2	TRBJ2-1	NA	CASSIGSSGTSGRAPYNEQFF	TGTGCCAGTAGTATAGGCAGCTCCGGGACTAGCGGGAGGGCCCCCTACAATGAGCAGTTCTTC
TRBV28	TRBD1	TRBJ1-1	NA	CASSLRDRGMNTEAFF	TGTGCCAGCAGCCTTCGGGACAGGGGAATGAACACTGAAGCTTTCTTT
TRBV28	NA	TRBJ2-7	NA	CASSLFLLASSYEQYF	TGTGCCAGCAGTTTATTCTTGCTAGCGAGCTCCTACGAGCAGTACTTC
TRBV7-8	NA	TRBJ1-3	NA	CASSSGIPISGNTIYF	TGTGCCAGCAGCTCCGGGATCCCCATCTCTGGAAACACCATATATTTT
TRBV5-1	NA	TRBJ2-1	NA	CASSFTLDEQFF	TGCGCCAGCAGCTTTACGTTGGATGAGCAGTTCTTC
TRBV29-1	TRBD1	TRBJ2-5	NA	CSAAPGQGGYQETQYF	TGCAGCGCCGCCCCGGGACAGGGGGGATATCAAGAGACCCAGTACTTC
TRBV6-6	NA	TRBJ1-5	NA	CASSPYSNQPQHF	TGTGCCAGCAGTCCCTATAGCAATCAGCCCCAGCATTTT
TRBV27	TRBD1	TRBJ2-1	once	CASSLGTAYNEQFF	TGTGCCAGCAGTTTAGGGACAGCCTACAATGAGCAGTTCTTC
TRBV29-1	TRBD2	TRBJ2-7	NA	CSVEGAREGAYEQYF	TGCAGCGTTGAAGGGGCCAGGGAGGGTGCCTACGAGCAGTACTTC
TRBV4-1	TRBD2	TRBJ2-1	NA	CASSQLTSGTDEQFF	TGCGCCAGCAGCCAATTAACTAGCGGGACGGATGAGCAGTTCTTC
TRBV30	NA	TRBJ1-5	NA	CAWNNQKGLGNQPQHF	TGTGCCTGGAACAACCAAAAGGGATTGGGCAATCAGCCCCAGCATTTT
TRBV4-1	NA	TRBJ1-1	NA	CASSQGTQYTEAFF	TGCGCCAGCAGCCAAGGGACCCAATATACTGAAGCTTTCTTT
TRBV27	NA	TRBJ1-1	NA	CASSSLLGWNTEAFF	TGTGCCAGCAGTTCATTACTCGGGTGGAACACTGAAGCTTTCTTT